The text below deals with one T cell receptor (beta chain). Its cognate antigen has yet to be identified. No much larger clonotype is one base removed from it; base qualities were not supplied. The germline ends are 15 bases apart after V is trimmed by 4 bases and J by 2 bases. Including the terminal cysteine and phenylalanine, the CDR3 comprises 15 residues. CDR3 DNA only is kept here, 45 bases in frame from base 1. From a lookup of the germline V gene, CDR1 and CDR2 are ENHRY and SYGVKD. The library was built by means of the immunoSEQ multiplex PCR assay. Entries here come from immuneACCESS through TCRdb and include only in-frame sequences with V and J called. Some clones fail to appear in such tables; in the studies checked, an unresolved V gene covers under half of the shortfall, and the cause of the remainder is unknown. This sample is represented by more than 65,000 clones; 85% to 95% of them were singletons. 0.25% of the sample comes from the top ten.

This specimen comes from a study of technical replicates of blood from several donors (dated by TCRdb to the late 2010s). The chain uses TRBV10-3 and TRBJ2-7, and TRBD1 may be the D gene, going by 6 matching bases. Sequenced sample: T cells isolated from PBMCs. This clonotype was sampled from a human donor in good health. The encoded CDR3 is CAISGQGHPTYEQYF. The nucleotide sequence is TGTGCCATCAGTGGGCAGGGACACCCCACCTACGAGCAGTACTTC.